The clone carrying this TCR beta chain was seen more than once but under ten times. Its antigen remains unidentified. These data belong to a study of T cell repertoires in cytomegalovirus infection. Background on the study: Recently identified HLA-C-restricted CMV epitopes were used, and well-studied HLA-B-restricted CMV epitopes were used as well. Study results and caveats: HLA-C-restricted, CMV-specific TCR beta clonotypes were dominant ex vivo.

Germline V gives CDR1 ENHRY, CDR2 SYGVKD. The CDR3 is made up of 13 amino acids. The V end was cut by 10 bases, the J end by 7 bases, with 17 bases between. One entry per CDR3 protein results from TCRdb running MiXCR on the reads. Of around 770,000 distinct CDR3 sequences listed, around 29% are singletons. The source of this sequence is a human donor in good health (CMV status not recorded). Some clones in this sample may be carry-over from other donors' samples. Material: cultured CD8+ T cells from PBMCs, obtained from culture after CMV antigen stimulation. This rearrangement joins TRBV10-3 to TRBJ2-1, with D possibly called TRBD1 or TRBD2 (5 bases each). In DNA, the CDR3 is TGTGCCACCGAGCCACCCGGGGCTAATGAGCAGTTCTTC. Its protein is CATEPPGANEQFF.